A selection of T cell receptor beta chains follows, all from one sample in a study of regulatory T cells in long-lasting Graves disease. MiXCR, run by TCRdb on the multiplex PCR reads, gives a single entry per CDR3 protein. The sample holds a few hundred thousand distinct CDR3 sequences, around 24% seen once. The starting material was peripheral blood mononuclear cells (PBMCs), obtained when the disease was refractory, from a patient treated with antithyroid drugs. The receptors were gathered from a female donor with Graves disease. The CDR3 runs from the conserved cysteine through the conserved F or W. Each record gives: J gene, clone size, V gene, D gene, CDR3 protein, CDR3 DNA. A D gene is named only where the DNA matches it firmly. Only some rows state a clone size, as once, few, many or a class for expanded clones.

j_gene: TRBJ2-2; abundance: many; v_gene: TRBV11-1; d_gene: .; CDR3aa: CASSLGPRPNTGELFF; CDR3nt: TGTGCCAGCAGCTTAGGCCCGCGGCCCAACACCGGGGAGCTGTTTTTT
j_gene: TRBJ2-7; abundance: few; v_gene: TRBV12-3/TRBV12-4; d_gene: .; CDR3aa: CASSLIRDFVYEQYF; CDR3nt: TGTGCCAGCAGTTTAATTAGGGACTTCGTCTACGAGCAGTACTTC
j_gene: TRBJ2-5; abundance: many; v_gene: TRBV2; d_gene: .; CDR3aa: CASSEARGREETQYF; CDR3nt: TGTGCCAGCAGTGAAGCGCGGGGTAGAGAGGAGACCCAGTACTTC
j_gene: TRBJ1-5; abundance: many; v_gene: TRBV27; d_gene: .; CDR3aa: CASSFRGFINQPQHF; CDR3nt: TGTGCCAGCAGTTTTCGGGGGTTCATCAATCAGCCCCAGCATTTT
j_gene: TRBJ2-7; abundance: few; v_gene: TRBV7-3; d_gene: TRBD2; CDR3aa: CASSPQREGLYEQYF; CDR3nt: TGTGCCAGCAGCCCCCAGCGGGAGGGCCTTTACGAGCAGTACTTC
j_gene: TRBJ1-5; abundance: .; v_gene: TRBV7-2; d_gene: TRBD1; CDR3aa: CASSFSGTEQPQHF; CDR3nt: TGTGCCAGCAGCTTCTCCGGGACAGAGCAGCCCCAGCATTTT
j_gene: TRBJ2-6; abundance: .; v_gene: TRBV29-1; d_gene: TRBD1; CDR3aa: CSVGTGASGANVLTF; CDR3nt: TGCAGCGTAGGGACAGGGGCCTCTGGGGCCAACGTCCTGACTTTC
j_gene: TRBJ1-4; abundance: .; v_gene: TRBV28; d_gene: .; CDR3aa: CASSFGGTGDEKLFF; CDR3nt: TGTGCCAGCAGTTTCGGGGGGACTGGGGATGAAAAACTGTTTTTT
j_gene: TRBJ2-7; abundance: many; v_gene: TRBV28; d_gene: TRBD1; CDR3aa: CASTRQGGTYEQYF; CDR3nt: TGTGCCAGCACCCGACAGGGCGGCACCTACGAGCAGTACTTC
j_gene: TRBJ2-2; abundance: few; v_gene: TRBV6-1; d_gene: .; CDR3aa: CASSASATGELFF; CDR3nt: TGTGCCAGCTCTGCTAGCGCTACCGGGGAGCTGTTTTTT
j_gene: TRBJ2-5; abundance: many; v_gene: TRBV28; d_gene: TRBD1; CDR3aa: CASSFGLNRGPQETQYF; CDR3nt: TGTGCCAGCAGTTTCGGATTAAACAGGGGGCCTCAAGAGACCCAGTACTTC
j_gene: TRBJ2-7; abundance: few; v_gene: TRBV30; d_gene: TRBD2; CDR3aa: CAWSTSGVYEQYF; CDR3nt: TGTGCCTGGAGCACTAGCGGAGTCTACGAGCAGTACTTC
j_gene: TRBJ1-1; abundance: .; v_gene: TRBV24-1; d_gene: .; CDR3aa: CATSVFRNTEAFF; CDR3nt: TGTGCCACCAGTGTCTTCAGGAACACTGAAGCTTTCTTT
j_gene: TRBJ2-2; abundance: .; v_gene: TRBV7-3; d_gene: TRBD2; CDR3aa: CASSLTGGPSTGELFF; CDR3nt: TGTGCCAGCAGCTTAACGGGAGGGCCGAGCACCGGGGAGCTGTTTTTT
j_gene: TRBJ2-5; abundance: .; v_gene: TRBV9; d_gene: TRBD1; CDR3aa: CASSVGVDRVGETQYF; CDR3nt: TGTGCCAGCAGCGTAGGAGTGGACAGGGTTGGTGAGACCCAGTACTTC
j_gene: TRBJ2-7; abundance: .; v_gene: TRBV28; d_gene: .; CDR3aa: CASSLGDIYEQYF; CDR3nt: TGTGCCAGCAGTTTAGGGGACATCTACGAGCAGTACTTC
j_gene: TRBJ2-6; abundance: many; v_gene: TRBV7-9; d_gene: .; CDR3aa: CASSTTDSGANVLTF; CDR3nt: TGTGCCAGCAGTACAACAGACTCTGGGGCCAACGTCCTGACTTTC
j_gene: TRBJ2-1; abundance: .; v_gene: TRBV6-4; d_gene: .; CDR3aa: CASRGQGGGYNEQFF; CDR3nt: TGTGCCAGCAGAGGGCAGGGCGGAGGGTACAATGAGCAGTTCTTC
j_gene: TRBJ2-2; abundance: .; v_gene: TRBV24-1; d_gene: TRBD1; CDR3aa: CATSDLRQGGTTGELFF; CDR3nt: TGTGCCACCAGTGATCTACGACAGGGGGGGACCACCGGGGAGCTGTTTTTT
j_gene: TRBJ2-7; abundance: .; v_gene: TRBV19; d_gene: .; CDR3aa: CASSMNSGPIYEQYF; CDR3nt: TGTGCCAGTAGTATGAATTCCGGTCCCATCTACGAGCAGTACTTC
j_gene: TRBJ1-1; abundance: many; v_gene: TRBV27; d_gene: .; CDR3aa: CASSLWGSGTEAFF; CDR3nt: TGTGCCAGCAGTTTATGGGGTTCGGGCACTGAAGCTTTCTTT
j_gene: TRBJ2-7; abundance: many; v_gene: TRBV28; d_gene: TRBD1; CDR3aa: CASSSPGTGVYEQYF; CDR3nt: TGTGCCAGCAGTTCCCCAGGGACAGGGGTATACGAGCAGTACTTC
j_gene: TRBJ2-2; abundance: few; v_gene: TRBV30; d_gene: TRBD2; CDR3aa: CAWSVPGGTGELFF; CDR3nt: TGTGCCTGGAGTGTACCGGGGGGAACCGGGGAGCTGTTTTTT
j_gene: TRBJ1-1; abundance: many; v_gene: TRBV28; d_gene: .; CDR3aa: CASSFGGLYTEAFF; CDR3nt: TGTGCCAGCAGTTTTGGGGGGTTATACACTGAAGCTTTCTTT
j_gene: TRBJ2-7; abundance: many; v_gene: TRBV2; d_gene: .; CDR3aa: CASTYRTDEQYF; CDR3nt: TGTGCCAGCACTTACCGGACAGACGAGCAGTACTTC
j_gene: TRBJ1-1; abundance: .; v_gene: TRBV20-1; d_gene: TRBD1; CDR3aa: CSANSIWQGATEAFF; CDR3nt: TGCAGTGCCAACTCCATATGGCAGGGGGCCACTGAAGCTTTCTTT
j_gene: TRBJ2-5; abundance: many; v_gene: TRBV2; d_gene: .; CDR3aa: CASTQAGFGGETQYF; CDR3nt: TGTGCCAGCACACAGGCGGGATTTGGAGGAGAGACCCAGTACTTC
j_gene: TRBJ2-1; abundance: .; v_gene: TRBV2; d_gene: .; CDR3aa: CANRDVSYNEQFF; CDR3nt: TGTGCCAACCGGGACGTCTCCTACAATGAGCAGTTCTTC
j_gene: TRBJ1-2; abundance: few; v_gene: TRBV28; d_gene: .; CDR3aa: CASSPIKTVANYGYTF; CDR3nt: TGTGCCAGCAGCCCGATAAAGACGGTTGCCAACTATGGCTACACCTTC
j_gene: TRBJ1-1; abundance: .; v_gene: TRBV7-9; d_gene: .; CDR3aa: CASSLVLGVDTEAFF; CDR3nt: TGTGCCAGCAGCTTAGTTCTCGGGGTGGACACTGAAGCTTTCTTT
j_gene: TRBJ2-3; abundance: many; v_gene: TRBV28; d_gene: .; CDR3aa: CASSPGFLIIGQYF; CDR3nt: TGTGCCAGCAGTCCCGGTTTCTTGATAATTGGGCAGTATTTT
j_gene: TRBJ2-7; abundance: many; v_gene: TRBV7-9; d_gene: TRBD2; CDR3aa: CASSPGLAGRHESEQYF; CDR3nt: TGTGCCAGCAGCCCCGGACTAGCGGGACGGCATGAGTCCGAGCAGTACTTC
j_gene: TRBJ2-6; abundance: few; v_gene: TRBV4-3; d_gene: .; CDR3aa: CASSQDGLGANVLTF; CDR3nt: TGCGCCAGCAGCCAAGATGGGTTGGGGGCCAACGTCCTGACTTTC
j_gene: TRBJ2-3; abundance: few; v_gene: TRBV12-3/TRBV12-4; d_gene: TRBD2; CDR3aa: CASSTGTTYSTDTQYF; CDR3nt: TGTGCCAGCAGCACCGGGACTACCTATAGCACAGATACGCAGTATTTT
j_gene: TRBJ2-7; abundance: .; v_gene: TRBV29-1; d_gene: .; CDR3aa: CSVDFRGTWGEQYF; CDR3nt: TGCAGCGTTGACTTTAGGGGGACATGGGGCGAGCAGTACTTC
j_gene: TRBJ2-7; abundance: .; v_gene: TRBV5-1; d_gene: TRBD1; CDR3aa: CASSSGQGNEQYF; CDR3nt: TGCGCCAGCAGCTCCGGACAGGGCAACGAGCAGTACTTC